This T cell receptor (beta chain) is drawn from a study of tumor-infiltrating lymphocytes in oesophageal squamous cell carcinoma. TCRdb analysed the reads with MiXCR anew, one entry per CDR3 protein. The table has 12,000 or so distinct CDR3 sequences, over 50% seen once. The receptor was isolated from a female donor with esophageal squamous cell carcinoma. The sequenced material came from blood.

In DNA, the CDR3 is TGTGCCAGCAGTGAGGAAATCAGTGAGCAGTTCTTC. Protein: CASSEEISEQFF. The chain is built from TRBV2 and TRBJ2-1; D remains unclear. The CDR3 loop spans 12 amino acids. CDR1 and CDR2 (germline): SNHLY, FYNNEI. V was cut by 3 bases and J by 9 bases, with 9 bases left in between.